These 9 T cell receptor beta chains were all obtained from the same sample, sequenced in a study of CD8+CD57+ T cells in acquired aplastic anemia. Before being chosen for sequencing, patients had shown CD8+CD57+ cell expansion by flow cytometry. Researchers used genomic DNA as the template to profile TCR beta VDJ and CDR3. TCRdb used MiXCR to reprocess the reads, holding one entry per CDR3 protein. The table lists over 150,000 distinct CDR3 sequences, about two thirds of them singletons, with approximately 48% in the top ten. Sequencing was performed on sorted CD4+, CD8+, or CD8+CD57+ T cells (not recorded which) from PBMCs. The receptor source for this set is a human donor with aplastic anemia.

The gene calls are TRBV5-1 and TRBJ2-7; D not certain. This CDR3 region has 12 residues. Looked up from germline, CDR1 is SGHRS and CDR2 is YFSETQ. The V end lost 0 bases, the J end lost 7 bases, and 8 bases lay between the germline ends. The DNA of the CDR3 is TGCGCCAGCAGCTTGGTTCTAGGGGAGCAGTACTTC. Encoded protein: CASSLVLGEQYF.

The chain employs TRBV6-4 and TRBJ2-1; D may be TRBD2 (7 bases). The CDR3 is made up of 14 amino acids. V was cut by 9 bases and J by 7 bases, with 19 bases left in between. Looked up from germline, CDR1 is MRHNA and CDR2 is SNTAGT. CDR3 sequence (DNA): TGTGCCAGTACTAGAGGGGGGGCTGTAAATGAGCAGTTCTTC. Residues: CASTRGGAVNEQFF.

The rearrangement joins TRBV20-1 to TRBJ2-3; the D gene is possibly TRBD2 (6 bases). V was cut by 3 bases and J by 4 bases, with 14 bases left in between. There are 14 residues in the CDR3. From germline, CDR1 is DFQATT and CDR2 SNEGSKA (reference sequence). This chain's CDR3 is CSASGRGSSDTQYF. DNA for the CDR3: TGCAGTGCTAGCGGGCGGGGATCTTCAGATACGCAGTATTTT.

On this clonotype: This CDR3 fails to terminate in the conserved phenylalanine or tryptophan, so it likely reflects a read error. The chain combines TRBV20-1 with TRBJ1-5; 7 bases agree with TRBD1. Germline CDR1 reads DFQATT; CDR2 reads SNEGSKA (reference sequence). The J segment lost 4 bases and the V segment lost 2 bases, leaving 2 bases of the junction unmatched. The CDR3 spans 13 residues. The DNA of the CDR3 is TGCAGTGCTAGACCGGACAGGAATCAGCCCCAGCATTGT. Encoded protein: CSARPDRNQPQHC.

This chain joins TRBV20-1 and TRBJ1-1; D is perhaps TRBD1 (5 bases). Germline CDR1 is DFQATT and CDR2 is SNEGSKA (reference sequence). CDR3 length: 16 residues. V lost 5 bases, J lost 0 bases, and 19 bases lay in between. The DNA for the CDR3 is TGCAGTGCTGCTTCCGGGACCGGCAAGATGAACACTGAAGCTTTCTTT. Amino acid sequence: CSAASGTGKMNTEAFF.

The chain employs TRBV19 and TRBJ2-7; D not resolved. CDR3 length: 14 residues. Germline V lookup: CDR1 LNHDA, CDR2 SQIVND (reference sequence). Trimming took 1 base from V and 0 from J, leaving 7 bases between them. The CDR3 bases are TGTGCCAGTAGTATAGGGGCCCACTCCTACGAGCAGTACTTC. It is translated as CASSIGAHSYEQYF.

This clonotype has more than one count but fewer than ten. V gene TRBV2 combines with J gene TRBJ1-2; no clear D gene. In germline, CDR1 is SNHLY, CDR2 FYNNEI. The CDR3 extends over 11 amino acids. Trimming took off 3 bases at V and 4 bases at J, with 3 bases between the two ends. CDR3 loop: CASSDSYGYTF. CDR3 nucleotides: TGTGCCAGCAGTGACAGCTATGGCTACACCTTC.

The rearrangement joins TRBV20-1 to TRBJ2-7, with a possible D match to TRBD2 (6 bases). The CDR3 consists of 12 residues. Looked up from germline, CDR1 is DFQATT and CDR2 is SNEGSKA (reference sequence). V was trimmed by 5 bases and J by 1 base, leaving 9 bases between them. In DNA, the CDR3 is TGCAGTGCTGGGACTTCTTCCTACGAGCAGTACTTC. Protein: CSAGTSSYEQYF.

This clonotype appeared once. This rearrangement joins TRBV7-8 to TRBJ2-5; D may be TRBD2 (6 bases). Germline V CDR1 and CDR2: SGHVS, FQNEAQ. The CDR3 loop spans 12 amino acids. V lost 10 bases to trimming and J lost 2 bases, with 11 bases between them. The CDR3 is CATKGLQETQYF. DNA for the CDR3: TGTGCCACCAAGGGACTTCAAGAGACCCAGTACTTC.